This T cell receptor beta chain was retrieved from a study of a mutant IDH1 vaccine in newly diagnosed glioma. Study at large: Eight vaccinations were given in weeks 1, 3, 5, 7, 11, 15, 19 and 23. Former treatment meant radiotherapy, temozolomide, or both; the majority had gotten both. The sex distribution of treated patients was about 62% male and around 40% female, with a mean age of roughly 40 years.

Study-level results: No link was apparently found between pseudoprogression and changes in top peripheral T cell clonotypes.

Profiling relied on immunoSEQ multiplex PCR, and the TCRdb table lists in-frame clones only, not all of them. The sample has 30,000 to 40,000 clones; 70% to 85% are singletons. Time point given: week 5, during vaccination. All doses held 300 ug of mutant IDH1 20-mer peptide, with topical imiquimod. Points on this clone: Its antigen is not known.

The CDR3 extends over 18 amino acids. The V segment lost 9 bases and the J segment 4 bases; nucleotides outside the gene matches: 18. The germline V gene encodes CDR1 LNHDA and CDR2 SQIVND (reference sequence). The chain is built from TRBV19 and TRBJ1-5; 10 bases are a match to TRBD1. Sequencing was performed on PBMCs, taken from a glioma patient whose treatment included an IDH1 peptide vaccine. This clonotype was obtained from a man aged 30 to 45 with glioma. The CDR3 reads CAREGDGDRGSANQPQHF. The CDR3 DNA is TGTGCCAGAGAAGGGGATGGGGACAGGGGAAGTGCGAATCAGCCCCAGCATTTT. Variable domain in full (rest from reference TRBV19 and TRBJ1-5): DGGITQSPKYLFRKEGQNVTLSCEQNLNHDAMYWYRQDPGQGLRLIYYSQIVNDFQKGDIAEGYSVSREKKESFPLTVTSAQKNPTAFYLCAREGDGDRGSANQPQHFGDGTRLSIL.